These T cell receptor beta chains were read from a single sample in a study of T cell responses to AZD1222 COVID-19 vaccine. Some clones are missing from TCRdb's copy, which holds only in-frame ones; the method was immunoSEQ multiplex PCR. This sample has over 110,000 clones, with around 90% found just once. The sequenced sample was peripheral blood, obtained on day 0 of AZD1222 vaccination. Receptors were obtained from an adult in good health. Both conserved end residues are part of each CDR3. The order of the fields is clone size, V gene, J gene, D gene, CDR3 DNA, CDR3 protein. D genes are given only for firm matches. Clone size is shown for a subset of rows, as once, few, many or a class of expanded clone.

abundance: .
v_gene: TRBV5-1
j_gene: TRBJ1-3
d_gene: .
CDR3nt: TGCGCCAGCAGCTTGACCCTGACGGGAGGAAACACCATATATTTT
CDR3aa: CASSLTLTGGNTIYF

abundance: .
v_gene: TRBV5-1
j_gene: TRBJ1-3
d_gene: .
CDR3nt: TGCGCCAGCAGCTTGGGGGGGATTCATACTGGAAACACCATATATTTT
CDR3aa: CASSLGGIHTGNTIYF

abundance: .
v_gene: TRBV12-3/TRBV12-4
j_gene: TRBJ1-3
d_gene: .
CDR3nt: TGTGCCAGCAGGGCGCCTGGAAACACCATATATTTT
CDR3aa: CASRAPGNTIYF

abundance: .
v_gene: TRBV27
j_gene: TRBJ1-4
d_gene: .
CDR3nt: TGTGCCAGCAGCCGTCGGGCAGGGAGGACTAATGAAAAACTGTTTTTT
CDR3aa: CASSRRAGRTNEKLFF

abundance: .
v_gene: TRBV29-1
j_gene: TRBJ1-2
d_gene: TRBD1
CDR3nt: TGCAGCGTTGGACAGGGCTATGGCTACACCTTC
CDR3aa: CSVGQGYGYTF

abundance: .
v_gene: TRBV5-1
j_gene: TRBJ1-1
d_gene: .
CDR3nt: TGCGCCAGCAGCTTAACAGGTTATGCTGAAGCTTTCTTT
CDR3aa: CASSLTGYAEAFF

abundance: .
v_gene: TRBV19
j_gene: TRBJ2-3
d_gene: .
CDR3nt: TGTGCCAGTAGTATGGATGGGGCGTGGAGGGGGCGTAGGGATACGCAGTATTTT
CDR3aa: CASSMDGAWRGRRDTQYF

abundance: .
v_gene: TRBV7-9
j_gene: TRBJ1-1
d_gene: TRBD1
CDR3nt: TGTGCCAGCAACTCGGACAGGGGGTGGGGCACTGAAGCTTTCTTT
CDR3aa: CASNSDRGWGTEAFF

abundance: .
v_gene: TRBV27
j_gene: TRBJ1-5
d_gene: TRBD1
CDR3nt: TGTGCCAGCAGTTCCGGGACAGCTTCAAATCAGCCCCAGCATTTT
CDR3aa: CASSSGTASNQPQHF

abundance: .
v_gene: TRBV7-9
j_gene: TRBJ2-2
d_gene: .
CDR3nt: TGTGCCAGCAGCTTACGGAGGTTGGAAACCGGGGAGCTGTTTTTT
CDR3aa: CASSLRRLETGELFF

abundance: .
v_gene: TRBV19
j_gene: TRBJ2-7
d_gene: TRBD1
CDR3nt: TGTGCCAGTAGTATAGGGAGAACAGGGGGCAAATACTTC
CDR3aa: CASSIGRTGGKYF

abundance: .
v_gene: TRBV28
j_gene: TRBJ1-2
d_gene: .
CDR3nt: TGTGCCAGCAAAAAAGGGAATGGCTACACCTTC
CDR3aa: CASKKGNGYTF

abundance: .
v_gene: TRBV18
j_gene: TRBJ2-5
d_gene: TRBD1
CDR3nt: TGTGCCAGCTCACCCTACGGACAGGTAGAGACCCAGTACTTC
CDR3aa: CASSPYGQVETQYF

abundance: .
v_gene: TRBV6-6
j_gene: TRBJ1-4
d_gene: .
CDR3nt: TGTGCCAGCAGCTCCGACAGGTTTGGAGAACTGTTTTTT
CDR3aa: CASSSDRFGELFF

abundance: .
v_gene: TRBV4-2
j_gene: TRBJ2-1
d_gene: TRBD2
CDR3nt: TGTGCCAGCAGCCCAGCGGGAGGGGGGTACAATGAGCAGTTCTTC
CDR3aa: CASSPAGGGYNEQFF

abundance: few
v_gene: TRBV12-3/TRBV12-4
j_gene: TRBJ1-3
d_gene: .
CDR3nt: TGTGCCAGCTATACGGGTTGGAGAAACACCATATATTTT
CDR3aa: CASYTGWRNTIYF

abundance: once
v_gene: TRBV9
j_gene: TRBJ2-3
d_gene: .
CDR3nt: TGTGCCAGCAGCGTCGGCCCGTCCAACACAGATACGCAGTATTTT
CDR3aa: CASSVGPSNTDTQYF

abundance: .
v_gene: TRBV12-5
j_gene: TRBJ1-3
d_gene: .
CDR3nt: TGTGCTAGTGGCGACCCTCTGGGGGTGGGAAACACCATATATTTT
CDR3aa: CASGDPLGVGNTIYF

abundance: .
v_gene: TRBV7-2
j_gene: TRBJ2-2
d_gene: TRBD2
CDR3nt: TGTGCCAGCAGCGGGACTAGCGGGACCGCCGGGGAGCTGTTTTTT
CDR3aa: CASSGTSGTAGELFF

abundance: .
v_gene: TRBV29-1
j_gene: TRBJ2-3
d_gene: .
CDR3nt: TGCAGCGTTGTGGCCGGCACAGATACGCAGTATTTT
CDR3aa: CSVVAGTDTQYF

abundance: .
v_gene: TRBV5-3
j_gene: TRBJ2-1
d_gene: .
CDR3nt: TGTGCCAGAAGCCGGCAGGTAGGCTCCTACAATGAGCAGTTCTTC
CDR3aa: CARSRQVGSYNEQFF

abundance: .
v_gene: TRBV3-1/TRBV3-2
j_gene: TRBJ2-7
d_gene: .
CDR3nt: TGTGCCAGCAGCCAAGATCCGGCGGGGTCCTACGAGCAGTACTTC
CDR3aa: CASSQDPAGSYEQYF

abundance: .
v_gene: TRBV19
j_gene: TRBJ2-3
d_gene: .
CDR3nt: TGTGCCAGTAGTACCCCTTACACAGATACGCAGTATTTT
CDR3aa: CASSTPYTDTQYF

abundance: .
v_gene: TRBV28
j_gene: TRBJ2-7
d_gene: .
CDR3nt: TGTGCCAGCAGCCCACCTCGCTCCCAAAGCTCCTACGAGCAGTACTTC
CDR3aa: CASSPPRSQSSYEQYF

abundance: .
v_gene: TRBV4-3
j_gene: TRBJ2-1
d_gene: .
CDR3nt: TGCGCCAGCAGCCAAACAGGGCAATATCAGTTCTTC
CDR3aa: CASSQTGQYQFF

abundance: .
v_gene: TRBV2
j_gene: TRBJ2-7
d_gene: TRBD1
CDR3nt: TGTGCCAGCAGTGGGGACAGGGGGATCTACGAGCAGTACTTC
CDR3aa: CASSGDRGIYEQYF

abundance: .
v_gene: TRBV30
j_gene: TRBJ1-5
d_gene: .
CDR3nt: TGTGCCTGGGCCCCCGAGGGCAATCAGCCCCAGCATTTT
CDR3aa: CAWAPEGNQPQHF

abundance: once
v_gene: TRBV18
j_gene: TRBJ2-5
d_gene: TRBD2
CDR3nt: TGTGCCAGCTCACCACGGAGACTAGCGGGCGGGCAAGAGACCCAGTACTTC
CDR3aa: CASSPRRLAGGQETQYF

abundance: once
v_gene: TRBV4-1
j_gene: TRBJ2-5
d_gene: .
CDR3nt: TGCGCCAGCAGCCAAGAGGGAGAGACCCAGTACTTC
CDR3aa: CASSQEGETQYF

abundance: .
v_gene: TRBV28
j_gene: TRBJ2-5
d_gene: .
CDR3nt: TGTGCCAGCAGTCGTAACCCAGAGACCCAGTACTTC
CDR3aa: CASSRNPETQYF

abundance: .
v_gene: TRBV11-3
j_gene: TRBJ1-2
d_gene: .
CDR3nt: TGTGCCAGCAGCTTAGTGTTGTTGCACAGTGGCTACACCTTC
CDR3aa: CASSLVLLHSGYTF

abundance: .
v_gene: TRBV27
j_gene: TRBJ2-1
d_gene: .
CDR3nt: TGTGCCAGCAGTTTATCGCACTCGTTCCGGGACCGTGCTTACAATGAGCAGTTCTTC
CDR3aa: CASSLSHSFRDRAYNEQFF

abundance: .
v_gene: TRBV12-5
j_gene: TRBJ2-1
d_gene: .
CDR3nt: TGTGCTAGTGGTTTGCACCTTGAGCAGTTCTTC
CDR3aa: CASGLHLEQFF

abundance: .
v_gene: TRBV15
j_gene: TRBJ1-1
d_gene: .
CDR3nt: TGTGCCACCAGCAGACAGGGAAGTTTTGAAGCTTTCTTT
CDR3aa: CATSRQGSFEAFF

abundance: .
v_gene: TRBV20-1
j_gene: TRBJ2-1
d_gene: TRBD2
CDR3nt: TGCAGTGCGGGGGGGGTCAATGAGCAGTTCTTC
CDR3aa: CSAGGVNEQFF

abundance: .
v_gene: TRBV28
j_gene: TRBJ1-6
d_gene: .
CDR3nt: TGTGCCAGCCGGACGAGCTCCTATAATTCACCCCTCCACTTT
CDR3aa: CASRTSSYNSPLHF